This T cell receptor (beta chain) was identified during a study of regulatory T cells in long-lasting Graves disease. Study-wide findings and caveats: Graves' patients with persistent disease showed TCR diversity lower than patients newly diagnosed.

The TCR beta library used iRepertoire HTBI primers with Arm-PCR amplification of CDR3. Original handling: Across the samples, identification revealed approximately 66 TRBV and 12 to 15 TRBJ segments. TCRdb ran MiXCR on the multiplex PCR reads and lists one entry per CDR3 protein. TCRdb, rather than the study authors, made the V and J calls. The data contain 400,000 to 500,000 distinct CDR3 sequences, 12% to 15% of them seen just once; the ten biggest clones take up approximately 15%. Sample time point: newly diagnosed GD, antithyroid drugs for less than 3 months. Scientists built the TCR library using RNA that was extracted from PBMCs. Remarks on this clonotype: Its antigen remains unknown.

Another study also made use of these data, one on T cells in Graves' hyperthyroidism and ophthalmopathy. Turning to that study: The hyperthyroidism was newly diagnosed and had lasted under 2 months; the patients were aged 18 to 65.

The sequence was obtained from a woman aged 45-59 years with Graves disease. This specimen was peripheral blood mononuclear cells (PBMCs), taken at new diagnosis, from a patient treated with antithyroid drugs.

The CDR3 DNA is TGTGCCAGCTCACCAGGCTTCACCGGACAGGTGAAAGAGACCCAGTACTTC. It specifies CASSPGFTGQVKETQYF. J is TRBJ2-5 and V is TRBV18, with 7 bases lining up with TRBD1. V gave up 2 bases and J gave up 3 bases; unmatched junction bases: 12. This CDR3 spans 17 amino acids. Germline loops: CDR1 KGHSH, CDR2 LQKENI. Together with reference TRBV18 and TRBJ2-5, the CDR3 gives the full variable domain: NAGVMQNPRHLVRRRGQEARLRCSPMKGHSHVYWYRQLPEEGLKFMVYLQKENIIDESGMPKERFSAEFPKEGPSILRIQQVVRGDSAAYFCASSPGFTGQVKETQYFGPGTRLLVL.